These T cell receptor beta chains were read from a single sample in a study of beta chain features in type 1 diabetes. Profiling relied on immunoSEQ multiplex PCR, and the TCRdb table lists in-frame clones only, not all of them. Of approximately 57,000 clones detected, 40% to 60% appear once; the ten largest clones hold 2.6%. The sample taken for sequencing was Tregs from blood. These receptors all stem from a woman aged 40 to 50 with type 1 diabetes. CDR3s include the opening cysteine and the closing phenylalanine or tryptophan. A D gene is named only where the DNA matches it firmly. Clone sizes are given selectively: once, few, many, or a class where the clone is expanded.

TRBV6-6	NA	NA	TRBJ2-3	TGTGCCAGCAGTTTAGGACAGAGCACAGATACGCAGTATTTT	CASSLGQSTDTQYF
TRBV18	NA	TRBD1	TRBJ1-2	TGTGCCAGCTCACCGGACAGGAGCAACTATGGCTACACCTTC	CASSPDRSNYGYTF
TRBV7-8	once	NA	TRBJ2-1	TGTGCCAGCAGCTTAGAATATTTGGCAAGAGAGCAGTTCTTC	CASSLEYLAREQFF
TRBV6-6	NA	TRBD1	TRBJ1-5	TGTGCCAGCAGTGTGGACAGGGGCAATCAGCCCCAGCATTTT	CASSVDRGNQPQHF
TRBV7-9	NA	NA	TRBJ1-1	TGTGCCAGCAGTTCAGGCTTGAACACTGAAGCTTTCTTT	CASSSGLNTEAFF
TRBV11-2	NA	TRBD1	TRBJ1-1	TGTGCCAGCAGCTCAGGACAGGGTAGGACTGAAGCTTTCTTT	CASSSGQGRTEAFF
TRBV5-1	NA	NA	TRBJ1-2	TGCGCCAGCAGCCTCGGACAAAACTATGGCTACACCTTC	CASSLGQNYGYTF
TRBV6-6	NA	NA	TRBJ2-7	TGTGCCAGCAGTTCCATCGGACAGCTCGAGCAGTACTTC	CASSSIGQLEQYF
TRBV5-4	NA	TRBD2	TRBJ2-5	TGTGCCAGCAGCTCTCGGACTAGCGTGGAGACCCAGTACTTC	CASSSRTSVETQYF
TRBV15	NA	NA	TRBJ2-6	TGTGCCACCAGCAGACCGAATTCGGGGGTCCTGACTTTC	CATSRPNSGVLTF
TRBV29-1	NA	TRBD1	TRBJ1-2	TGCAGCGTAGGGACAGGCTATGGCTACACCTTC	CSVGTGYGYTF
TRBV28	NA	NA	TRBJ1-6	TGTGCCAGCAGTGCCCTCGGTTCACCCCTCCACTTT	CASSALGSPLHF
TRBV7-2	once	NA	TRBJ2-7	TGTGCCAGCAGCTTATCCGGCGGGCAGTACTTC	CASSLSGGQYF
TRBV4-2	NA	TRBD2	TRBJ2-3	TGTGCCAGCAGCCCCTCTGACGGGTCGGCGGGGGGGAGCACAGATACGCAGTATTTT	CASSPSDGSAGGSTDTQYF
TRBV9	NA	TRBD2	TRBJ2-5	TGTGCCAGCAGCCCCCGTTCCGGGACTAGCGGGGGGAAGACCCAGTACTTC	CASSPRSGTSGGKTQYF
TRBV6-5	few	NA	TRBJ1-2	TGTGCCAGCAGTAGGACTGTGAACTATGGCTACACCTTC	CASSRTVNYGYTF